The source of this T cell receptor (beta chain) is a study of T cell repertoires in cytomegalovirus infection. This clonotype was counted a few times. Its specificity is not known. TCRdb analysed the reads with MiXCR anew, one entry per CDR3 protein. The repertoire holds approximately 260,000 distinct CDR3 sequences, with under 25% as singletons. Germline V gene sequence: CDR1 SQVTM, CDR2 ANQGSEA. The germline V and J ends were trimmed by 4 bases and 9 bases, with 13 bases remaining between them. CDR3 length equals 12 residues. The genes are TRBV29-1 and TRBJ1-5; D remains unclear. Material: cultured PBMCs, obtained from culture after CMV antigen stimulation. This TCR came from a human donor in good health (CMV status not recorded). Some clones in this sample may be carry-over from other donors' samples. Written as DNA, the CDR3 is TGCAGCGTTGCTTACGGAGTGGGGCCCCAGCATTTT. Amino acid sequence: CSVAYGVGPQHF.